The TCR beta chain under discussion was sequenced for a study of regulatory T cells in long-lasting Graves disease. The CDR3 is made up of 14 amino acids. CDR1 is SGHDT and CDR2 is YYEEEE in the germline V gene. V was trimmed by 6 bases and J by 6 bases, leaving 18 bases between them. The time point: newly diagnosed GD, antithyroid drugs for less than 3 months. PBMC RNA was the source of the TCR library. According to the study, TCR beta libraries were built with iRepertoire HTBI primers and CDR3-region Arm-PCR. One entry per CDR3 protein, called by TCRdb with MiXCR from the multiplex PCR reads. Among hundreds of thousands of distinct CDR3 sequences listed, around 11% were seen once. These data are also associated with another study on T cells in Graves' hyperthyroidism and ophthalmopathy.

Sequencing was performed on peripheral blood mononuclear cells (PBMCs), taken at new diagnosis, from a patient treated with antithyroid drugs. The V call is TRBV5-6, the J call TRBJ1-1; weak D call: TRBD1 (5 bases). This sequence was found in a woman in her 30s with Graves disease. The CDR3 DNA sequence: TGTGCCAGCACCAAGGGAGCAGGGCGGGCTGAAGCTTTCTTT. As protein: CASTKGAGRAEAFF.